Below are 25 T cell receptor beta chains sequenced from a single sample in a study of cytomegalovirus exposure and HLA in healthy donors. Researchers ran the PCR with 60 Vbeta and 13 Jbeta primers. The assay was immunoSEQ multiplex PCR, and TCRdb's table has in-frame clones only and misses some. The sample lists a few hundred thousand clones; approximately 68% were seen once. The sample consisted of PBMCs. Receptors were obtained from a woman in her 30s in good health and CMV-seronegative.

This clone has only one observation. This rearrangement joins TRBV18 to TRBJ1-2; TRBD1 matches at 8 bases. V dropped 2 bases and J dropped 4; count of bases not matched to a gene: 15. The CDR3 has 18 residues. The germline CDR1 and CDR2 sequences are KGHSH and LQKENI. The CDR3 DNA reads as TGTGCCAGCTCACCATCCTTAACGACAGGGGCGGCGGTCTATGGCTACACCTTC. Its protein is CASSPSLTTGAAVYGYTF.

The rearrangement uses TRBV30 and TRBJ2-7, with D unresolved. Between the trimmed V and J ends, which lost 3 bases and 3 bases, there was a span of 12 bases. This CDR3 spans 13 amino acids. Germline loops: CDR1 GTSNPN, CDR2 SVGIG (reference sequence). The CDR3 sequence: CAWSPGSDYEQYF. CDR3 bases: TGTGCCTGGAGCCCCGGGTCAGACTACGAGCAGTACTTC. The variable domain in full, completed from reference TRBV30 and TRBJ2-7, reads SQTIHQWPATLVQPVGSPLSLECTVEGTSNPNLYWYRQAAGRGLQLLFYSVGIGQISSEVPQNLSASRPQDRQFILSSKKLLLSDSGFYLCAWSPGSDYEQYFGPGTRLTVT.

V and J are TRBV19 and TRBJ2-6; D not resolved. Germline V lookup: CDR1 LNHDA, CDR2 SQIVND (reference sequence). V lost 4 bases to trimming and J lost 1 base, with 11 bases between them. The CDR3 loop spans 16 amino acids. The CDR3 DNA sequence: TGTGCCAGTAGTACTACGCTCGAGTCTGGGGCCAACGTCCTGACTTTC. Translation gives CASSTTLESGANVLTF.

The chain is built from TRBV5-1 and TRBJ1-6; 7 bases agree with TRBD1. J was trimmed by 4 bases and V by 2 bases; bases with no gene match: 3. The germline V gene has CDR1 SGHRS and CDR2 YFSETQ. The CDR3 runs 15 residues. DNA for the CDR3: TGCGCCAGCAGCTTAGGGACAGATTATAATTCACCCCTCCACTTT. Its protein product is CASSLGTDYNSPLHF.

The rearrangement uses TRBV29-1 and TRBJ2-2, with D unresolved. The germline V and J ends were trimmed by 1 base and 0 bases, with 6 bases remaining between them. Germline values: CDR1 SQVTM, CDR2 ANQGSEA. The CDR3 has 14 amino acids. CDR3 sequence: CSVEGTANTGELFF. The CDR3 DNA is TGCAGCGTTGAAGGTACAGCGAACACCGGGGAGCTGTTTTTT.

The genes are TRBV7-8 and TRBJ2-1; 8 bases match TRBD2. With V trimmed by 5 bases and J by 0 bases, 12 bases remained unmatched. Germline assignment: CDR1 SGHVS and CDR2 FQNEAQ. The CDR3 contains 18 residues. The CDR3 DNA is TGTGCCAGCAGCACTCCGAGCGGGGGAAGAAGCTCCTACAATGAGCAGTTCTTC. It codes for CASSTPSGGRSSYNEQFF.

The rearrangement joins TRBV4-1 to TRBJ1-5; a weak D match, TRBD1 (5 bases). CDR3 size: 15 residues. V was pared by 5 bases and J by 0 bases, with 11 bases between. The germline CDR1 and CDR2 sequences are MGHRA and YSYEKL. The CDR3 here is CASSIQVDSNQPQHF. CDR3 in DNA: TGCGCCAGCAGCATACAGGTGGATAGCAATCAGCCCCAGCATTTT.

This sequence joins TRBV25-1 and TRBJ2-5; 7 bases line up with TRBD2. Germline V gene sequence: CDR1 MGHDK, CDR2 SYGVNS. The CDR3 loop spans 17 amino acids. Losses at the gene ends were 2 bases for V and 6 bases for J; bases not matched to a gene: 15. CDR3 sequence reads: CASSEGGSGANKKTQYF. In DNA form, the CDR3 reads TGTGCCAGCAGTGAAGGGGGGAGCGGGGCTAACAAGAAGACCCAGTACTTC.

This clone has just a few counts. The chain uses TRBV5-1 and TRBJ2-2; D gene ambiguous. The V end was cut by 0 bases, the J end by 6 bases, with 12 bases between. Per germline, CDR1 SGHRS and CDR2 YFSETQ. This CDR3 spans 15 amino acids. The CDR3 sequence: CASSLDGRTAGELFF. The DNA of the CDR3 is TGCGCCAGCAGCTTGGATGGGCGAACGGCCGGGGAGCTGTTTTTT. Variable domain in full (rest from reference TRBV5-1 and TRBJ2-2): KAGVTQTPRYLIKTRGQQVTLSCSPISGHRSVSWYQQTPGQGLQFLFEYFSETQRNKGNFPGRFSGRQFSNSRSEMNVSTLELGDSALYLCASSLDGRTAGELFFGEGSRLTVL.

This clone has a single count. The chain uses TRBV30 and TRBJ2-1, with D unresolved. V gave up 0 bases and J gave up 6 bases, with 9 bases separating them. The CDR3 totals 13 residues. From germline, CDR1 is GTSNPN and CDR2 SVGIG (reference sequence). The CDR3 DNA is TGTGCCTGGAGTGTACCCGTTAGCAATGAGCAGTTCTTC. Protein product: CAWSVPVSNEQFF.

The genes are TRBV6-1 and TRBJ2-1, with D unclear. The CDR3 totals 13 residues. With 6 bases removed from V and 10 bases from J, the gap between germline ends came to 16 bases. In germline, CDR1 is MNHNS, CDR2 SASEGT. For the CDR3, the DNA is TGTGCCAGCAGCTTGGAAGGAGTTGGCGAGCAGTTCTTC. Translating it yields CASSLEGVGEQFF.

The sample holds a few counts of this clone. The chain combines TRBV9 with TRBJ2-3; 8 positions match TRBD2. The CDR3 extends over 14 amino acids. Germline values: CDR1 SGDLS, CDR2 YYNGEE. Germline trimming cut 3 bases from V and 3 bases from J; bases unmatched to any gene: 3. CDR3 residues: CASSAGLATDTQYF. The CDR3 bases are TGTGCCAGCAGCGCTGGACTAGCAACAGATACGCAGTATTTT.

This chain connects TRBV6-1 to TRBJ2-1; TRBD2 matches 12 bases. The V and J ends lost 6 bases and 12 bases, in that order; junction bases with no gene match: 9. Germline assignment: CDR1 MNHNS and CDR2 SASEGT. CDR3 length: 14 residues. In nucleotides, the CDR3 is TGTGCCAGCAGCCCTCTAGCGGGAGGGACCGTGCAGTTCTTC. The encoded protein is CASSPLAGGTVQFF.

The rearrangement uses TRBV27 and TRBJ2-3; the D is unclear. This CDR3 contains 15 residues. Trimming removed 0 bases at V and 4 bases at J, with 11 bases between. Germline lookup yields CDR1 MNHEY and CDR2 SMNVEV (reference sequence). CDR3 region: CASSLSMGSPDTQYF. CDR3 in DNA: TGTGCCAGCAGTTTATCGATGGGTAGCCCAGATACGCAGTATTTT.

This clone turned up a few times. This chain's CDR3 is CASSPGQVGPQHF. The DNA for the CDR3 is TGTGCCAGCAGCCCGGGACAGGTAGGACCCCAGCATTTT. The chain has TRBV7-6 and TRBJ1-5; 8 bases match TRBD1. Germline values: CDR1 SGHVS, CDR2 FNYEAQ. With V trimmed by 5 bases and J by 10 bases, 7 bases remained unmatched. The CDR3 consists of 13 residues. Together with reference TRBV7-6 and TRBJ1-5, the CDR3 gives the full variable domain: GAGVSQSPRYKVTKRGQDVALRCDPISGHVSLYWYRQALGQGPEFLTYFNYEAQQDKSGLPNDRFSAERPEGSISTLTIQRTEQRDSAMYRCASSPGQVGPQHFGDGTRLSIL.

The CDR3 region has the DNA TGTGCCAGCAGCTCCGGGACTCTCCTAGACTACGAGCAGTACTTC. Its protein is CASSSGTLLDYEQYF. V gene TRBV27 combines with J gene TRBJ2-7; weak D call: TRBD2 (6 bases). Germline V gene lookup returns CDR1 MNHEY and CDR2 SMNVEV (reference sequence). This CDR3 comprises 15 residues. The germline V and J ends were trimmed by 6 bases and 3 bases, with 18 bases remaining between them.

The chain carries TRBV13 and TRBJ2-1; 10 bases match TRBD2. The CDR3 consists of 15 residues. Germline V gives CDR1 PRHDT, CDR2 FYEKMQ (reference sequence). The V gene end was trimmed by 1 base and the J gene end by 11 bases; junction bases not matched to a gene: 8. The CDR3 DNA is TGTGCCAGCAGCTTAGATCGGCTAGCGGGGGCGCAGCAGTTCTTC. Its protein product is CASSLDRLAGAQQFF.

This chain links TRBV6-5 with TRBJ2-7; D remains unclear. Germline V gene sequence: CDR1 MNHEY, CDR2 SVGAGI. The CDR3 sequence is 13 residues long. V dropped 6 bases and J dropped 2 bases, with 11 bases sitting between them. The chain's CDR3 is CASSHGETYEQYF. For the CDR3, the DNA is TGTGCCAGCAGCCACGGAGAGACCTACGAGCAGTACTTC.

The chain carries TRBV29-1 and TRBJ1-2; TRBD1 agrees at 11 bases. The V gene's germline CDR1 is SQVTM and CDR2 ANQGSEA. V gave up 5 bases and J gave up 8 bases; unmatched junction bases: 4. The CDR3 contains 12 residues. CDR3: CSVWTGGKGYTF. The CDR3 DNA sequence: TGCAGCGTTTGGACAGGGGGCAAGGGCTACACCTTC.

The DNA of the CDR3 is TGCAGCGCTGCGACTAGCTCCTACAATGAGCAGTTCTTC. It codes for CSAATSSYNEQFF. This chain uses TRBV29-1 with TRBJ2-1; TRBD2 is a possible D gene (6 bases). The CDR3 is made up of 13 amino acids. V gave up 7 bases and J gave up 0 bases, with 10 bases separating them. CDR1 and CDR2 (germline): SQVTM, ANQGSEA.

The chain links TRBV5-5 to TRBJ2-7; 11 bases align to TRBD2. CDR3 length: 15 residues. The junction had 9 bases not matched to a gene; V was cut back by 4 bases and J by 6 bases. Per germline, CDR1 SGHKS and CDR2 YYEKEE (reference sequence). The CDR3 loop reads CASSETSGIRVEQYF. CDR3 sequence (DNA): TGTGCCAGCAGCGAGACTAGCGGGATCAGGGTCGAGCAGTACTTC.

This clone was picked up a small number of times. The chain employs TRBV7-9 and TRBJ2-5, with 8 bases identical to TRBD2. The CDR3 runs to 16 residues. J gave up 4 bases and V 1 base, and 8 bases lay outside the gene matches. Germline V lookup: CDR1 SEHNR, CDR2 FQNEAQ (reference sequence). The CDR3 coding sequence is TGTGCCAGCAGCTTAGGAACCGCGGGGGGAGGAGAGACCCAGTACTTC. Its protein product is CASSLGTAGGGETQYF.

This clone occurred once. This rearrangement joins TRBV6-6 to TRBJ2-7; D unresolved. The CDR3 length is 13 residues. Trimming left V 4 bases short and J 5 bases short, with 12 bases between. The germline gives CDR1 MNHNY, CDR2 SVGAGI (reference sequence). Here the CDR3 DNA reads TGTGCCAGCAGTTTCGCTCTGCGAAACGAGCAGTACTTC. This encodes CASSFALRNEQYF.

This clone was seen a handful of times. This chain links TRBV6-5 with TRBJ1-3, with a tentative D call TRBD1 (6 bases). Germline values: CDR1 MNHEY, CDR2 SVGAGI. The CDR3 runs to 15 residues. The V end lost 6 bases, the J end lost 7 bases, and 19 bases lay between the germline ends. CDR3 amino acids: CASSLRGGASNTIYF. In nucleotides, the CDR3 is TGTGCCAGCAGCCTCCGGGGGGGGGCATCGAACACCATATATTTT.

This clone was recorded once. This rearrangement joins TRBV27 to TRBJ1-5; D may be TRBD1 (5 bases). The length of the CDR3 is 14 residues. Per the germline V gene, CDR1 is MNHEY and CDR2 is SMNVEV (reference sequence). V was trimmed by 6 bases and J by 1 base, leaving 10 bases between them. CDR3 loop: CASRWGGSNQPQHF. CDR3 coding DNA: TGTGCCAGCAGGTGGGGGGGAAGCAATCAGCCCCAGCATTTT.